Listed below are T cell receptor beta chains from one sample, sequenced in a study of T cells after yellow fever vaccination. TCRdb reprocessed the 5' RACE reads with MiXCR, giving one entry per CDR3 protein. The sample holds 500,000 to 650,000 distinct CDR3 sequences, 9% to 15% seen once. The sample consisted of PBMCs, taken on the day of the yellow fever booster vaccination. Every receptor here comes from a man aged 30 to 39 who received the YFV17D yellow fever vaccine. Both conserved end residues are part of each CDR3. D genes are given only for firm matches. Size is omitted from some rows. Given values are once, few, many or a class for expanded clones.

d_gene,j_gene,len,v_gene,abundance,CDR3aa,CDR3nt
TRBD1,TRBJ2-7,13,TRBV6-1,NA,CASNPGTGVEQYF,TGTGCCAGCAATCCCGGGACAGGGGTCGAGCAGTACTTC
TRBD2,TRBJ2-1,16,TRBV7-3,few,CASSSPSGSSYNEQFF,TGTGCCAGCAGCTCCCCTAGCGGGAGCTCCTACAATGAGCAGTTCTTC
NA,TRBJ2-7,14,TRBV7-8,many,CASSLEATYYEQYF,TGTGCCAGCAGCTTAGAGGCAACCTACTACGAGCAGTACTTC
TRBD2,TRBJ2-1,16,TRBV9,NA,CASSDRGGPKLNEQFF,TGTGCCAGCAGCGATCGGGGAGGGCCTAAGCTGAATGAGCAGTTCTTC
NA,TRBJ2-2,16,TRBV18,NA,CASSPQGRGRTGELFF,TGTGCCAGCTCACCACAGGGCAGGGGTCGCACCGGGGAGCTGTTTTTT
NA,TRBJ2-5,14,TRBV5-4,NA,CASSLPGVQETQYF,TGTGCCAGCAGCCTCCCCGGAGTCCAAGAGACCCAGTACTTC
TRBD2,TRBJ2-1,17,TRBV12-3/TRBV12-4,few,CASSPDGGLAGVSEQFF,TGTGCCAGCAGCCCCGACGGGGGGCTAGCGGGAGTTAGTGAGCAGTTCTTC
NA,TRBJ2-7,13,TRBV18,NA,CASSPRVPGEQYF,TGTGCCAGCTCACCTAGGGTCCCTGGCGAGCAGTACTTC
TRBD2,TRBJ2-1,13,TRBV29-1,few,CSVVSGRANEQFF,TGCAGCGTTGTTAGCGGGAGGGCCAATGAGCAGTTCTTC
NA,TRBJ2-2,14,TRBV20-1,NA,CSASQGTNTGELFF,TGCAGTGCTAGTCAGGGTACGAACACCGGGGAGCTGTTTTTT
NA,TRBJ2-7,16,TRBV4-3,NA,CASSQVRAAGADEQYF,TGCGCCAGCAGCCAAGTGAGGGCAGCGGGTGCTGACGAGCAGTACTTC
TRBD2,TRBJ2-2,16,TRBV7-9,NA,CASSYRLARNTGELFF,TGTGCCAGCAGCTACCGACTAGCGCGGAACACCGGGGAGCTGTTTTTT
NA,TRBJ2-7,14,TRBV12-3/TRBV12-4,many,CASSSSGVGSEQYF,TGTGCCAGCAGTTCCTCGGGGGTTGGCAGCGAGCAGTACTTC
NA,TRBJ1-6,16,TRBV2,NA,CASSSGGSSYNSPLHF,TGTGCCAGCAGTTCCGGTGGCAGCTCCTATAATTCACCCCTCCACTTT
NA,TRBJ2-7,12,TRBV30,NA,CAWSVTEEVKYF,TGTGCCTGGAGTGTAACCGAAGAGGTTAAGTACTTC
TRBD2,TRBJ2-3,19,TRBV20-1,few,CSARGPVAGGSWGTDTQYF,TGCAGTGCTAGAGGTCCTGTAGCGGGAGGGTCGTGGGGGACAGATACGCAGTATTTT
NA,TRBJ2-3,14,TRBV20-1,NA,CSAKRGEVTDTQYF,TGCAGTGCTAAGCGTGGAGAGGTGACAGATACGCAGTATTTT
NA,TRBJ2-7,15,TRBV6-5,NA,CASSYSGTRVYEQYF,TGTGCCAGCAGTTACTCGGGGACAAGGGTCTACGAGCAGTACTTC
TRBD1,TRBJ2-1,17,TRBV5-1,few,CASSPLAGTGSYNEQFF,TGCGCCAGCAGCCCACTAGCAGGGACAGGATCGTACAATGAGCAGTTCTTC
NA,TRBJ2-3,14,TRBV7-2,many,CASSRLGFPDTQYF,TGTGCCAGCAGCCGACTAGGGTTTCCAGATACGCAGTATTTT
NA,TRBJ2-5,16,TRBV9,few,CASSGLGGKGQETQYF,TGTGCCAGCAGCGGTTTGGGGGGAAAAGGACAAGAGACCCAGTACTTC
TRBD2,TRBJ2-2,13,TRBV10-3,few,CATVAGGTGELFF,TGTGCCACTGTAGCGGGAGGCACCGGGGAGCTGTTTTTT
NA,TRBJ2-6,18,TRBV6-5,few,CASSYVWARNPGANVLTF,TGTGCCAGCAGTTACGTATGGGCTCGGAATCCTGGGGCCAACGTCCTGACTTTC
NA,TRBJ1-2,16,TRBV12-3/TRBV12-4,few,CASSFSGTNAAGGYTF,TGTGCCAGCAGTTTCTCCGGGACAAACGCAGCGGGGGGCTACACCTTC
NA,TRBJ2-1,15,TRBV21-1,NA,CASTQLLCIYNEQFF,TGTGCCAGCACCCAGCTACTATGCATTTACAATGAGCAGTTCTTC
TRBD2,TRBJ2-3,17,TRBV3-1,NA,CASRQLAGGHVADTQYF,TGTGCCAGCAGACAACTAGCGGGAGGTCACGTGGCAGATACGCAGTATTTT
NA,TRBJ1-2,15,TRBV6-2/TRBV6-3,NA,CASSNQRRPNYGYTF,TGTGCCAGCAGTAACCAGCGCAGGCCTAACTATGGCTACACCTTC
NA,TRBJ2-1,15,TRBV7-3,NA,CASSFMPEGYNEQFF,TGTGCCAGCAGCTTCATGCCCGAGGGTTACAATGAGCAGTTCTTC